This T cell receptor beta chain was captured in a study of cytomegalovirus exposure and HLA in healthy donors. This CDR3 spans 13 amino acids. The germline V and J ends were trimmed by 0 bases and 4 bases, with 7 bases remaining between them. CDR1 GTSNPN and CDR2 SVGIG come from the germline V gene (reference sequence). The donors comprised healthy bone marrow donors. This clone appeared once. The sample holds other DNA sequences that translate to the same CDR3. The study ran its PCR with 60 Vbeta and 13 Jbeta primers. TCRdb keeps only in-frame clones here, not all; method: immunoSEQ multiplex PCR. The top ten hold 3% to 3.5% of the sample, which has more than 140,000 clones, more than 60% seen once.

The material sequenced was PBMCs. The origin of this receptor is a middle-aged man in good health and CMV-seronegative. The chain employs TRBV30 and TRBJ1-3; D unresolved. In DNA form, the CDR3 reads TGTGCCTGGAGTGTAAACAGCGGAAACACCATATATTTT. This codes for CAWSVNSGNTIYF.